Listed here are 27 T cell receptor beta chains from one sample, sequenced in a study of T cell responses to AZD1222 COVID-19 vaccine. Generated by immunoSEQ multiplex PCR, the TCRdb table keeps only in-frame clones and is missing some. Seen here are about 120,000 clones, roughly nine tenths observed once, and the top ten hold approximately 4.5%. The specimen comprised peripheral blood, sampled on day 0 of AZD1222 vaccination. These receptors all come from an adult in good health.

The chain joins TRBV3-1 (or the pseudogene TRBV3-2) to TRBJ2-1, with 10 nucleotides matching TRBD2. Per germline, CDR1 LGHDT and CDR2 YNNKEL (reference sequence). This CDR3 has 16 amino acids. V trimming: 4 bases; J trimming: 5 bases; junction bases outside the gene matches: 8. The CDR3 is CASSPQLAGHDNEQFF. The CDR3 nucleotides read TGTGCCAGCAGCCCCCAACTAGCGGGGCATGACAATGAGCAGTTCTTC.

J is TRBJ2-7 and V is TRBV10-3, with a weak D call TRBD2 (5 bases). Germline CDR1 reads ENHRY; CDR2 reads SYGVKD. Trimming shortened V by 0 bases and J by 6 bases, and 12 bases separated the two germline ends. The CDR3 runs 14 residues. The CDR3 region has the DNA TGTGCCATCAGTGAGTCCGGGGTTCTGCGCGAGCAGTACTTC. Residues: CAISESGVLREQYF.

The rearrangement links TRBV7-9 to TRBJ1-1; unclear D gene. Germline V gene lookup returns CDR1 SEHNR and CDR2 FQNEAQ (reference sequence). The CDR3 has 12 residues. V lost 11 bases to trimming and J lost 1 base, with 11 bases between them. The CDR3 region is CASKMGNTEAFF. In DNA form, the CDR3 reads TGTGCCTCGAAGATGGGGAACACTGAAGCTTTCTTT.

The chain recombines TRBV27 with TRBJ2-3; D not resolved. V lost 2 bases and J lost 3, with 9 bases in between. The CDR3 is 14 amino acids. Germline V gene sequence: CDR1 MNHEY, CDR2 SMNVEV (reference sequence). The CDR3 DNA is TGTGCCAGCAGTTTAAGGCTAGGGACAGATACGCAGTATTTT. Its translation is CASSLRLGTDTQYF.

This clone was detected a few times. The chain has TRBV4-3 and TRBJ1-2; D is perhaps TRBD1 (6 bases). The CDR3 contains 14 residues. Germline-derived CDR1 and CDR2 are LGHNA and YSLEER. With 4 bases removed from V and 1 base from J, the gap between germline ends came to 10 bases. This chain's CDR3 is CASSPGQNNYGYTF. The CDR3 DNA is TGCGCCAGCAGCCCAGGACAGAATAACTATGGCTACACCTTC.

This clone was detected once. The chain carries TRBV7-2 and TRBJ1-1; 8 bases agree with TRBD1. The V gene's germline CDR1 is SGHTA and CDR2 FQGNSA. The CDR3 is made up of 16 amino acids. The junction had 7 bases not matched to a gene; V was cut back by 4 bases and J by 0 bases. CDR3 in amino acids: CASSYSTGVMNTEAFF. The CDR3 DNA follows: TGTGCCAGCAGCTACTCGACAGGGGTCATGAACACTGAAGCTTTCTTT. Combining the CDR3 with reference TRBV7-2 and TRBJ1-1 gives the whole variable domain GAGVSQSPSNKVTEKGKDVELRCDPISGHTALYWYRQSLGQGLEFLIYFQGNSAPDKSGLPSDRFSAERTGGSVSTLTIQRTQQEDSAVYLCASSYSTGVMNTEAFFGQGTRLTVV.

The CDR3 DNA follows: TGTGCCAGCAGTTTGGGGACCGGGGAGCTGTTTTTT. Protein sequence: CASSLGTGELFF. The chain recombines TRBV28 with TRBJ2-2, with D uncertain. This CDR3 comprises 12 residues. CDR1 is MDHEN and CDR2 is SYDVKM in the germline V gene. V was shortened by 3 bases and J by 5 bases, with 4 bases between the two germline ends.

The V call is TRBV5-4, the J call TRBJ2-3, with TRBD1 identical over 7 bases. Trimming cost V 4 bases and J 7 bases; bases outside gene matches: 6. The germline V gene has CDR1 SGHNT and CDR2 YYREEE (reference sequence). The CDR3 has 13 residues. CDR3 sequence: CASSNTGDHTQYF. The CDR3 DNA is TGTGCCAGCAGCAATACAGGGGACCATACGCAGTATTTT.

This rearrangement joins TRBV6-6 to TRBJ2-2; maybe TRBD1 (5 bases). Trimming left V 5 bases short and J 4 bases short, with 11 bases between. The CDR3 consists of 14 residues. CDR1 is MNHNY and CDR2 is SVGAGI in the germline V gene (reference sequence). As DNA, the CDR3 is TGTGCCAGCAGTGGCCCAGGGCTCACCGGGGAGCTGTTTTTT. It is translated as CASSGPGLTGELFF.

This clone was detected only once. CDR3 protein: CSVVRGGGMETQYF. CDR3 bases: TGCAGCGTTGTCCGGGGAGGGGGCATGGAGACCCAGTACTTC. V is TRBV29-1 and J is TRBJ2-5; perhaps D is TRBD1 or TRBD2 (7 bases each). The CDR3 length is 14 residues. Trimming removed 4 bases from V and 5 bases from J, with 17 bases in between. CDR1 and CDR2 from the germline V gene are SQVTM and ANQGSEA.

The chain employs TRBV5-4 and TRBJ2-7; no clear D gene. CDR1 SGHNT and CDR2 YYREEE come from the germline V gene (reference sequence). The ends were cut back, 1 base at V and 5 bases at J, with 7 bases in the middle. The CDR3 sequence is 12 residues long. This CDR3 is CASSLSGNEQYF. The CDR3 nucleotides read TGTGCCAGCAGCTTGTCTGGGAACGAGCAGTACTTC.

In nucleotides, the CDR3 is TGTGCCAGTAGTGTCCGGGACAGCGATGAAAAACTGTTTTTT. Translated: CASSVRDSDEKLFF. This chain uses TRBV19 with TRBJ1-4; 7 positions match TRBD1. J gave up 6 bases and V 5 bases, and 6 bases lay outside the gene matches. CDR1 LNHDA and CDR2 SQIVND come from the germline V gene (reference sequence). This CDR3 is 14 amino acids long.

V usage is TRBV5-1 and J usage is TRBJ2-7, with unresolved D. CDR1 SGHRS and CDR2 YFSETQ come from the germline V gene. V shed 0 bases and J shed 4 bases, with 11 bases lying between them. The CDR3 contains 14 residues. CDR3 in amino acids: CASSLEGRAYEQYF. The CDR3 DNA sequence: TGCGCCAGCAGCTTGGAAGGGCGCGCTTACGAGCAGTACTTC.

This chain links TRBV4-1 with TRBJ1-2, with no clear D. This CDR3 has 14 residues. Trimming cost V 1 base and J 7 bases, with 13 bases left between them. The germline V gene encodes CDR1 MGHRA and CDR2 YSYEKL. Here the CDR3 reads CASSQGVVGVGYTF. CDR3 nucleotide sequence: TGCGCCAGCAGCCAAGGGGTGGTTGGCGTTGGCTACACCTTC.

The chain has TRBV10-3 and TRBJ1-1; D gene ambiguous. Germline V gives CDR1 ENHRY, CDR2 SYGVKD. The CDR3 is 15 amino acids. Trimming cost V 4 bases and J 0 bases, with 12 bases left between them. CDR3 DNA: TGTGCCATCAGTGGTATAGTGACGATGAACACTGAAGCTTTCTTT. Translation: CAISGIVTMNTEAFF.

The V gene is TRBV4-3, the J gene TRBJ2-7; the match to TRBD1 covers 7 bases. The CDR3 has 14 residues. The germline V gene has CDR1 LGHNA and CDR2 YSLEER. V lost 0 bases, J lost 6 bases, and 5 bases stayed unmatched. The CDR3 region has the DNA TGCGCCAGCAGCCAAGAAACAGGGGTCGGCGAGCAGTACTTC. It specifies CASSQETGVGEQYF.

The chain is built from TRBV23-1 and TRBJ1-1; the match to TRBD1 covers 10 bases. TRBV23-1 falls under the ORF class, with uncertain function. V lost 1 base to trimming and J lost 1 base; unmatched junction nucleotides: 6. CDR3 length equals 17 residues. The CDR3 sequence is CASSQFDRGRENTEAFF. In DNA, the CDR3 is TGCGCCAGCAGTCAATTTGACAGGGGGCGAGAGAACACTGAAGCTTTCTTT.

This chain links TRBV6-2 or TRBV6-3 with TRBJ1-5, with TRBD1 matching over 8 bases. This CDR3 contains 17 residues. The germline V gene encodes CDR1 MNHEY and CDR2 SVGEGT. Trimming at V came to 2 bases and at J to 5 bases, leaving 11 bases not matched to a gene. The CDR3 region is CASSYRQGKGVDQPQHF. The CDR3 DNA sequence: TGTGCCAGCAGTTACCGACAGGGGAAGGGGGTTGATCAGCCCCAGCATTTT.

This sequence joins TRBV4-2 and TRBJ2-5, with D uncertain. CDR3 length: 16 residues. The V end was cut by 0 bases, the J end by 2 bases, with 13 bases between. From germline, CDR1 is LGHNA and CDR2 YNFKEQ. The CDR3: CASSQDGRGIQETQYF. CDR3 bases: TGTGCCAGCAGCCAAGACGGTCGCGGTATACAAGAGACCCAGTACTTC.

This sequence joins TRBV7-2 and TRBJ2-2; either TRBD1 or TRBD2 may fit D (6 bases each). The V end was cut by 6 bases, the J end by 1 base, with 15 bases between. Germline V gene sequence: CDR1 SGHTA, CDR2 FQGNSA. The CDR3 has 16 amino acids. CDR3 amino acids: CASSLPGGLNTGELFF. The DNA for the CDR3 is TGTGCCAGCAGTCTACCCGGGGGCCTGAACACCGGGGAGCTGTTTTTT.

V and J are TRBV15 and TRBJ1-5; 7 positions agree with TRBD1. J lost 5 bases, V lost 4 bases, and 8 bases had no gene match. CDR1 is LNHNV, CDR2 YYDKDF, per germline (reference sequence). The CDR3 consists of 15 residues. The DNA of the CDR3 is TGTGCCACCAGCAACGACAGGGTAGGGCATCAGCCCCAGCATTTT. The encoded protein is CATSNDRVGHQPQHF.

The chain is built from TRBV5-4 and TRBJ1-2; 7 bases match TRBD1. Germline V gives CDR1 SGHNT, CDR2 YYREEE (reference sequence). The CDR3 covers 14 residues. The V segment lost 4 bases and the J segment 3 bases; nucleotides outside the gene matches: 6. CDR3 loop: CASSRTGDDYGYTF. As DNA, the CDR3 is TGTGCCAGCAGCAGAACAGGGGACGACTATGGCTACACCTTC. Together with reference TRBV5-4 and TRBJ1-2, the CDR3 gives the full variable domain: ETGVTQSPTHLIKTRGQQVTLRCSSQSGHNTVSWYQQALGQGPQFIFQYYREEENGRGNFPPRFSGLQFPNYSSELNVNALELDDSALYLCASSRTGDDYGYTFGSGTRLTVV.

This clone was seen only once. J is TRBJ2-7 and V is TRBV19; 9 bases are shared with TRBD1. The CDR3 is 13 residues long. V lost 5 bases, J lost 3 bases, and 2 bases stayed unmatched. Germline CDR1 is LNHDA and CDR2 is SQIVND (reference sequence). The CDR3 nucleotides are TGTGCCAGTAGTGTGGGACAGGGCTACGAGCAGTACTTC. Its translation: CASSVGQGYEQYF.

On this clone itself: This specimen includes other DNA sequences encoding the same CDR3. The chain carries TRBV6-2 or TRBV6-3 and TRBJ2-3; D remains unclear. The germline V and J ends were trimmed by 3 bases and 6 bases, with 4 bases remaining between them. The CDR3 loop spans 11 amino acids. CDR1 MNHEY and CDR2 SVGEGT come from the germline V gene. CDR3 DNA: TGTGCCAGCAGTTATCTTGATACGCAGTATTTT. This codes for CASSYLDTQYF.

The CDR3 here is CASSLGGSVNQPQHF. The CDR3 nucleotides are TGTGCCAGCAGCCTTGGGGGATCCGTCAATCAGCCCCAGCATTTT. This chain links TRBV9 with TRBJ1-5, with a tentative D call TRBD1 (5 bases). The V gene's germline CDR1 is SGDLS and CDR2 YYNGEE. With 4 bases removed from V and 3 bases from J, the gap between germline ends came to 14 bases. The CDR3 has 15 residues.

The chain employs TRBV3-1 (or the pseudogene TRBV3-2) and TRBJ1-1; D gene ambiguous. Germline loops: CDR1 LGHDT, CDR2 YNNKEL (reference sequence). The germline V and J ends were trimmed by 5 bases and 2 bases, with 12 bases remaining between them. The length of the CDR3 is 14 residues. The CDR3: CASSAWRVNTEAFF. CDR3 nucleotides: TGTGCCAGCAGCGCCTGGCGAGTCAACACTGAAGCTTTCTTT.

CDR3 DNA: TGTGCCAGCAAGAAGAAGACAGGGCTTACCTACGAGCAGTACTTC. It translates to CASKKKTGLTYEQYF. The V gene is TRBV3-1 (or the pseudogene TRBV3-2), the J gene TRBJ2-7, with 7 bases lining up with TRBD1. The CDR3 is 15 amino acids. The trim removed 7 bases at V and 2 bases at J, leaving 11 bases unmatched. Germline values: CDR1 LGHDT, CDR2 YNNKEL (reference sequence).